This T cell receptor (gamma chain) was sequenced in a study of Vδ1+ human thymocytes. Whole-study results and caveats: Thymic TRG and TRD repertoires appeared highly polyclonal, with Gaussian CDR3 length distributions. Unlike peripheral blood Vdelta1+ controls, thymic delta-chain sequences included approximately 20% Vdelta2 and few Vdelta3. Bulk data may be misread because of unexpected Vdelta2 sequences.

CDR3 size: 14 residues. Germline loops: CDR1 EGSNGY, CDR2 YDSYNSKV. The V segment lost 6 bases and the J segment 2 bases; nucleotides outside the gene matches: 6. As for this clone: Its cognate antigen is unknown.

Extracted RNA was reverse transcribed into cDNA. CDR3 amplicons came from multiplex PCR with pooled V-gene forward and constant-region reverse primers. TCRdb applied CATT to the multiplex PCR reads for clone calling. The sample has over 25,000 gamma-chain clones, over 15% seen once; the top ten hold 1.8%. The sorted cells were CD3+ Vdelta1+ Vdelta2- thymocytes from alphabeta-depleted thymus. The TCR originated in a boy younger than two who had congenital heart surgery. V usage is TRGV2 and J usage is TRGJP2. Sequencing was carried out using Vdelta1+ gamma-delta thymocytes from the thymus. Subset described: FACS-sorted CD3+ TCRalphabeta- TCRVdelta1+ TCRVdelta2- thymocytes. DNA of the CDR3: TGTGCCACCTGGACCTCAAGTAGTGATTGGATCAAGACGTTT. Translating gives CATWTSSSDWIKTF.